The source of this T cell receptor beta chain is a study of long-term antiretroviral therapy in people with HIV (dated by TCRdb to 2021 to 2024). Study-level background: Collection of the earliest samples took place about a decade ahead of the 2015 WHO recommendation for immediate ART, at a time when ART was typically delayed until CD4 counts fell. Whether ART initiation and durable HIV suppression were associated with changes in peripheral blood TRB repertoire composition and diversity was tested in a retrospective serial study. From fewer than 35 adults with confirmed HIV infection, the cohort provided approximately 210 cryopreserved PBMC samples, gathered serially across a mean of about six years (range 1-12). About two fifths of the roughly 30 participants with HIV were female. No cross-contamination during QIAcube processing turned up in test extractions that ran a monoclonal T-cell line alongside approximately 35 polyclonal samples.

As encoded in the germline V gene, CDR1 is SGHVS while CDR2 is FNYEAQ. Trimming at the junction amounts to 0 bases on V and 0 bases on J, and the germline ends lie 3 bases apart. The CDR3 measures 14 amino acids from cysteine to phenylalanine. The kept DNA is CDR3 alone, 42 bases in frame from the first base. Concerning this clone: The specificity of this receptor is unknown. No base quality values were provided; no much bigger clone lies one nucleotide off.

Paper-wide results and their limitations: The samples span the years 2004 to 2017, and the ART regimens used may be less effective than current regimens. Inferences about post-ART repertoire changes were limited because no data were available on ART adherence, viral resistance or therapy changes. Because cell numbers in pre-ART samples were limited, unsorted PBMC were profiled instead of sorted CD4+ and CD8+ T cells. Owing to limited PBMC availability, only the TCR beta chain was sequenced, without alpha chain pairing. Compared with controls, HIV repertoires had narrower CDR3 length ranges, and the network structure pointed to an antigen-experienced repertoire that shifted only slightly toward naive after ART. Starting ART was linked to a significant rise in TRB diversity, yet even with long-term ART the diversity remained significantly lower than in transplant donor controls. The repertoire was dominated across all time points by expanded TRB clones identified before ART initiation, although this dominance was seen to fluctuate and to decrease in many PLHIV after ART.

Participants were included only if at least one PBMC sample before ART initiation and at least two post-ART samples were available. Every participant with HIV received treatment in the United States of America. Cryopreserved samples of roughly 0.95-10 million PBMC were thawed and washed before DNA extraction. At the time of the earliest PBMC sample, participants with HIV were aged between roughly 23 and 60 years. PBMC samples from each participant spanned 1-4 timepoints before ART initiation and 2-8 timepoints after ART initiation, with a median of 7 samples. For every participant, serial HIV viral load, CD4+ T-cell count, ART history and demographic data were obtained. Using a Qiagen kit on a QIAcube, genomic DNA was extracted from unsorted PBMC, with samples processed in batches of 12. The immunoSEQ hsTCRB v3.0 assay was used at survey level resolution to sequence the TRB variable region. The target sequencing depth for TRB was roughly 40,000-50,000 T-cell genomes per sample. An Illumina MiSeq with a v3 150-cycle kit was used to sequence the pooled TRB libraries. On the study's bioinformatics: Analysis of repertoires was carried out in R inside a reproducible Nextflow workflow spanning QC, data transformation and analysis. LymphoSeq2, an R package for AIRR-Seq data exploration, was used to implement custom analyses. A handful of samples yielding fewer than 5000 total TRB sequences were excluded, leaving more than 150 analyzed HIV repertoires. Among the 180 to 200 HIV repertoires that were kept, almost 60 were collected before ART initiation and roughly 130 were collected after ART initiation. Repertoires were downsampled to 5000 TRB nucleotide sequences, and summary statistics were averaged over 100 downsampling iterations. Only TRB sequences with CDR3 regions of at least seven amino acids were retained for analysis. A Shannon entropy-derived clonality score and the Gini coefficient were used to measure diversity. In repertoire networks, the top 5000 CDR3 amino acid sequences were linked whenever an edit distance of one separated two sequences. For TRB CDR3 amino acid sequences, GLIPH2 was used to predict antigen specificity groups and MHC restriction. Known CMV, EBV, HIV or tissue antigen associations were flagged by matching CDR3 amino acid sequences against VDJdb and McPAS-TCR. Pre-ART, post-ART and control groups were compared with Wilcoxon signed-rank tests and Holm-Bonferroni correction. The source is immuneACCESS, and TCRdb retained only in-frame sequences with V and J called. Part of the clones is not carried over; for the studies checked, unresolved V genes explain less than half of this, and the remainder is unexplained. The V and J calls and clone size are taken from that table; D and trimming were inferred from the DNA. The sample table records approximately 24,000 clones; about four fifths of these occur just once. The ten top clones hold 4.3% of the sample.

Recombination joined TRBV7-6 with TRBJ1-3; a confident D gene designation cannot be given. Sequenced here: unsorted PBMCs, sampled around 6 years after starting antiretroviral therapy. This clonotype was sampled from a young man with HIV. The DNA sequence is TGTGCCAGCAGCTTAGCAGGCTCTGGAAACACCATATATTTT. Protein translation: CASSLAGSGNTIYF.